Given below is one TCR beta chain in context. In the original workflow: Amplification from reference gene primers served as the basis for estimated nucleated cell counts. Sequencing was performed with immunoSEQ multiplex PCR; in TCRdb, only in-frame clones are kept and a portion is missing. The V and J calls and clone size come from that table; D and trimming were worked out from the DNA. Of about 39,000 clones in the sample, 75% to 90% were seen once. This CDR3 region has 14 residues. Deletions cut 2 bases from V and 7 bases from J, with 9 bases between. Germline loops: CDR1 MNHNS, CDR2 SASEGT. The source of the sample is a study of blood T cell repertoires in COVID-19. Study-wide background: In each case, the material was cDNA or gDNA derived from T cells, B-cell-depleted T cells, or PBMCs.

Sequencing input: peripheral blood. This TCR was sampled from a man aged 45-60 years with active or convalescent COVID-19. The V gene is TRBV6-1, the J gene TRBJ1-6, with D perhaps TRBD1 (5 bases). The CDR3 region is CASSEIRVNSPLHF. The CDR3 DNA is TGTGCCAGCAGTGAAATCAGGGTCAATTCACCCCTCCACTTT.